These T cell receptor beta chains were read from a single sample in a study of blood T cell repertoires in COVID-19. Assay used: immunoSEQ multiplex PCR; TCRdb lists only in-frame clones, some missing. The data contain about 150,000 clones, roughly four fifths of them singletons. Sequenced input: peripheral blood. The receptors were sampled from a woman aged 60-75 years with acute or convalescent COVID-19. The CDR3 runs from the conserved cysteine through the conserved F or W. A D gene is named only where the DNA matches it firmly. Expanded clones are given a class, and other clones once, few, many or no size at all.

size: NA
V: TRBV18
length: 14
J: TRBJ1-1
D: NA
DNA: TGTGCCAGCTCACCACCGATAGGGGGCACTGAAGCTTTCTTT
CDR3: CASSPPIGGTEAFF

size: NA
V: TRBV10-3
length: 15
J: TRBJ2-1
D: TRBD2
DNA: TGTGCCATCAGTATTCTAGCGGGAACCTACAATGAGCAGTTCTTC
CDR3: CAISILAGTYNEQFF

size: NA
V: TRBV2
length: 16
J: TRBJ1-3
D: TRBD1
DNA: TGTGCCAGCAGACGCCTGGGACAGACCTCTGGAAACACCATATATTTT
CDR3: CASRRLGQTSGNTIYF

size: NA
V: TRBV29-1
length: 14
J: TRBJ1-3
D: NA
DNA: TGCAGCGCTCTTTTTGCACACTCTGGAAACACCATATATTTT
CDR3: CSALFAHSGNTIYF

size: NA
V: TRBV4-1
length: 16
J: TRBJ1-5
D: NA
DNA: TGCGCCAGCAGCCAACAACCTAGGGGGAGCAATCAGCCCCAGCATTTT
CDR3: CASSQQPRGSNQPQHF

size: NA
V: TRBV5-5
length: 15
J: TRBJ2-1
D: NA
DNA: TGTGCCAGCAGCTTACGGGTATCCCTAGTGGATGAGCAGTTCTTC
CDR3: CASSLRVSLVDEQFF

size: few
V: TRBV15
length: 15
J: TRBJ1-5
D: TRBD1
DNA: TGTGCCACCAGCGTCGGGACAGGGGTAAATCAGCCCCAGCATTTT
CDR3: CATSVGTGVNQPQHF

size: once
V: TRBV25-1
length: 15
J: TRBJ1-3
D: NA
DNA: TGTGCCAGCAGTGAATGGGGAGGCACTGGAAACACCATATATTTT
CDR3: CASSEWGGTGNTIYF

size: NA
V: TRBV18
length: 16
J: TRBJ2-2
D: TRBD1
DNA: TGTGCCAGCTCTACAGGGGGCCCCTTCAACACCGGGGAGCTGTTTTTT
CDR3: CASSTGGPFNTGELFF

size: once
V: TRBV6-5
length: 15
J: TRBJ2-3
D: NA
DNA: TGTGCCAGCAGCTCGGACATCTTAAGCACAGATACGCAGTATTTT
CDR3: CASSSDILSTDTQYF

size: NA
V: TRBV9
length: 16
J: TRBJ2-2
D: NA
DNA: TGTGCCAGCACCAAGCAGGAATACGCGAACACCGGGGAGCTGTTTTTT
CDR3: CASTKQEYANTGELFF

size: few
V: TRBV5-1
length: 13
J: TRBJ2-7
D: NA
DNA: TGCGCCAGCAGCTTTGGACAGAACTACGAGCAGTACTTC
CDR3: CASSFGQNYEQYF

size: once
V: TRBV18
length: 14
J: TRBJ1-1
D: TRBD1
DNA: TGTGCCAGCTCCCAAGGGACAGCAGCAACGGAAGCTTTCTTT
CDR3: CASSQGTAATEAFF

size: few
V: TRBV5-4
length: 13
J: TRBJ2-3
D: TRBD1
DNA: TGTGCCAGCAGCTCAGGGGGCAGAGATACGCAGTATTTT
CDR3: CASSSGGRDTQYF